The rows below give T cell receptor beta chains drawn from one sample of a study of response to subunit inactivated influenza vaccine. From the RT-PCR reads, TCRdb called clonotypes with MiXCR, one entry per CDR3 protein. This table has about 530,000 distinct CDR3 sequences, roughly 12% appearing once. Material: PBMCs from blood, obtained on the day of vaccination. All receptors come from a man aged 50-60 years who received an inactivated influenza vaccine. Both conserved end residues are part of each CDR3. The order of the fields is CDR3 length, V gene, J gene, clone size, D gene, CDR3 protein, CDR3 DNA. A D gene is named only where the DNA matches it firmly. Some rows have no size entry. The others give once, few or many, or a class for an expanded clone.

>15|TRBV9|TRBJ1-1|-|TRBD1
CASSERGQGGAEAFF
TGTGCCAGCAGCGAGAGGGGACAGGGCGGGGCTGAAGCTTTCTTT
>14|TRBV24-1|TRBJ2-4|many|-
CATSDPYRADIQYF
TGTGCCACCAGTGATCCCTACAGGGCTGACATTCAGTACTTC
>11|TRBV11-2|TRBJ1-1|few|-
CASELNTEAFF
TGTGCCAGCGAACTTAACACTGAAGCTTTCTTT
>13|TRBV20-1|TRBJ1-5|few|-
CSARGPTSQPQHF
TGCAGTGCTAGAGGACCAACCAGTCAGCCCCAGCATTTT
>15|TRBV7-9|TRBJ2-3|-|TRBD1
CASSFPGTDTDTQYF
TGTGCCAGCAGCTTCCCCGGGACAGACACAGATACGCAGTATTTT
>13|TRBV20-1|TRBJ2-2|many|-
CSASPSNTGELFF
TGCAGTGCTAGCCCTTCAAACACCGGGGAGCTGTTTTTT
>13|TRBV20-1|TRBJ1-2|-|-
CSASESAGYGYTF
TGCAGTGCTAGCGAGTCAGCGGGGTATGGCTACACCTTC
>21|TRBV5-6|TRBJ2-6|-|TRBD1
CASSLDMGWTGRISGANVLTF
TGTGCCAGCAGCTTGGATATGGGCTGGACAGGACGCATCTCTGGGGCCAACGTCCTGACTTTC
>13|TRBV18|TRBJ2-5|-|-
CASSRGKQETQYF
TGTGCCAGCTCTCGGGGCAAACAAGAGACCCAGTACTTC
>13|TRBV3-1|TRBJ2-3|-|-
CASSQLGADTQYF
TGTGCCAGCAGCCAATTGGGCGCAGATACGCAGTATTTT
>15|TRBV5-1|TRBJ2-1|-|TRBD2
CASSSAGETYNEQFF
TGCGCCAGCAGCTCGGCGGGGGAGACCTACAATGAGCAGTTCTTC
>17|TRBV10-3|TRBJ2-5|few|TRBD1
CAISEVRDRGAKGTQYF
TGTGCCATCAGTGAAGTGCGGGACAGGGGAGCTAAGGGGACCCAGTACTTC
>16|TRBV4-3|TRBJ1-4|few|TRBD1
CASSQGGGSANEKLFF
TGCGCCAGCAGCCAAGGAGGGGGCTCGGCTAATGAAAAACTGTTTTTT
>16|TRBV6-5|TRBJ2-1|-|TRBD1
CASSYKAGGTKTEQFF
TGTGCCAGCAGTTACAAGGCAGGGGGCACTAAAACTGAGCAGTTCTTC
>14|TRBV4-1|TRBJ2-5|-|TRBD1
CASSTRTGVETQYF
TGCGCCAGCAGCACCCGGACAGGGGTAGAGACCCAGTACTTC
>16|TRBV9|TRBJ2-3|-|TRBD2
CASSDSSGIGTDTQYF
TGTGCCAGCAGCGATTCTAGCGGGATAGGCACAGATACGCAGTATTTT
>13|TRBV5-6|TRBJ2-5|-|-
CASSTHREETQYF
TGTGCCAGCAGCACCCACAGGGAGGAGACCCAGTACTTC
>19|TRBV20-1|TRBJ2-3|-|TRBD2
CSADPGGLAGVEGTDTQYF
TGCAGTGCGGACCCCGGAGGCCTAGCGGGAGTCGAAGGCACAGATACGCAGTATTTT
>14|TRBV7-2|TRBJ2-3|many|-
CASSLALRKDTQYF
TGTGCCAGCAGCTTAGCGTTGCGGAAAGATACGCAGTATTTT
>13|TRBV14|TRBJ1-2|few|-
CASRPRGARGYTF
TGTGCCAGCAGACCTCGAGGGGCGCGGGGCTACACCTTC
>15|TRBV3-1|TRBJ1-4|-|TRBD1
CASSLRTGENEKLFF
TGTGCCAGCAGCCTCAGGACAGGGGAAAATGAAAAACTGTTTTTT
>14|TRBV5-6|TRBJ2-1|-|-
CASSLRALYNEQFF
TGTGCCAGCAGCTTACGGGCCCTCTACAATGAGCAGTTCTTC